Below are 18 T cell receptor beta chains sequenced from a single sample in a study of Ad26.COV2.S vaccination and SARS-CoV-2 variants. Method: immunoSEQ multiplex PCR; TCRdb's copy keeps in-frame clones and lacks some. The table includes about 480,000 clones, around nine tenths detected once. Treatment specified: over 15 received Ad26.COV2.S at low or high dose, single or two shots; about 5 received placebo; per-sample allocation not given. The investigators took samples on day 63 after the first vaccine or placebo injection. Sequencing used peripheral blood, obtained in a trial of Ad26.COV2.S vaccine versus placebo. All receptors derive from a person aged 18-60 years who received the Ad26.COV2.S COVID-19 vaccine or a placebo.

The J gene is TRBJ1-5, the V gene TRBV4-1, with 7 bases that match TRBD1. Germline V gene data show CDR1 as MGHRA and CDR2 as YSYEKL. V lost 5 bases to trimming and J lost 3 bases; unmatched junction nucleotides: 7. This CDR3 contains 15 residues. As DNA, the CDR3 is TGCGCCAGCAGCTTCCAAGGGACAGACAATCAGCCCCAGCATTTT. Its translation: CASSFQGTDNQPQHF.

A word on this clone: In the same sample, other DNA sequences code for this CDR3. The chain recombines TRBV28 with TRBJ2-7, with unresolved D. This CDR3 contains 11 residues. The V end lost 6 bases, the J end lost 2 bases, and 5 bases lay between the germline ends. Germline loops: CDR1 MDHEN, CDR2 SYDVKM. The chain's CDR3 is CASSETYEQYF. The CDR3 region has the DNA TGTGCCAGCAGCGAAACCTACGAGCAGTACTTC.

The rearrangement uses TRBV28 and TRBJ2-7, with 9 bases fitting TRBD1. Germline V gene lookup returns CDR1 MDHEN and CDR2 SYDVKM. The CDR3 runs 14 residues. After removal of 7 bases from V and 5 bases from J, the junction contained 9 bases not matched to a gene. CDR3 bases: TGTGCCAGCATCGAACAGGGGGCGAGCGACGAGCAGTACTTC. Translating gives CASIEQGASDEQYF.

The CDR3 DNA reads as TGCGCCAGCAGCGCCACAGGGGCCTTGGGCACAGATACGCAGTATTTT. Translation gives CASSATGALGTDTQYF. V usage is TRBV5-1 and J usage is TRBJ2-3, with TRBD1 matching 7 bases. The CDR3 is made up of 16 amino acids. After removal of 4 bases from V and 1 base from J, the junction contained 9 bases not matched to a gene. Germline V gives CDR1 SGHRS, CDR2 YFSETQ.

The chain combines TRBV28 with TRBJ1-2; D gene unclear. The V and J ends lost 5 bases and 5 bases respectively, with 9 bases between them. In germline, CDR1 is MDHEN, CDR2 SYDVKM. This CDR3 has 12 residues. CDR3 in DNA: TGTGCCAGCAGTCCTGACACTTATGGCTACACCTTC. Its translation: CASSPDTYGYTF.

The genes are TRBV12-3 or TRBV12-4 and TRBJ2-2; no clear D. V dropped 2 bases and J dropped 8 bases, with 9 bases sitting between them. CDR3 size: 13 residues. As DNA, the CDR3 is TGTGCCAGCAGTTTAAGCTACCCAGGGGAGCTGTTTTTT. Encoded protein: CASSLSYPGELFF.

The chain recombines TRBV28 with TRBJ2-1, with 12 nucleotides matching TRBD2. The CDR3 has 15 residues. The germline V gene encodes CDR1 MDHEN and CDR2 SYDVKM. After removal of 6 bases from V and 9 bases from J, the junction contained 9 bases not matched to a gene. As DNA, the CDR3 is TGTGCCAGCAGGATTGGAGCTAGCGGGAGGGGTGAGCAGTTCTTC. It yields the protein CASRIGASGRGEQFF.

In nucleotides, the CDR3 is TGTGCCACCAGTGACAACCTTCTGGGACAGGGGGTGAGGAATGAGCAGTTCTTC. Encoded protein: CATSDNLLGQGVRNEQFF. V is TRBV24-1 and J is TRBJ2-1, with TRBD1 identical over 11 bases. V was pared by 4 bases and J by 7 bases, with 14 bases of the junction left unmatched. The V gene's germline CDR1 is KGHDR and CDR2 SFDVKD. CDR3 length: 18 residues.

V usage is TRBV9 and J usage is TRBJ1-2; the D gene is possibly TRBD1 (6 bases). This CDR3 has 12 amino acids. V lost 5 bases and J 8 bases, leaving 13 bases between the germline ends. Germline CDR1 SGDLS, CDR2 YYNGEE. This CDR3 reads CASRSGDRGYTF. CDR3 sequence (DNA): TGTGCCAGCAGGTCGGGCGACAGGGGCTACACCTTC. Full variable domain (remainder filled in from reference TRBV9 and TRBJ1-2): DSGVTQTPKHLITATGQRVTLRCSPRSGDLSVYWYQQSLDQGLQFLIQYYNGEERAKGNILERFSAQQFPDLHSELNLSSLELGDSALYFCASRSGDRGYTFGSGTRLTVV.

Written as DNA, the CDR3 is TGTGCCAGCAGCGGGGGACAGGGGGCCGGGGAGCTGTTTTTT. Its protein is CASSGGQGAGELFF. The rearrangement uses TRBV9 and TRBJ2-2, with 11 nucleotides matching TRBD1. CDR3 length: 14 residues. Germline CDR1 SGDLS, CDR2 YYNGEE. Unmatched junction bases numbered 1, after V lost 3 bases and J lost 6 bases.

This clone was seen a single time. This sequence joins TRBV11-2 and TRBJ2-5, with 7 bases matching TRBD1. CDR3 size: 15 residues. Germline V gene lookup returns CDR1 SGHAT and CDR2 FQNNGV. V trimming: 3 bases; J trimming: 5 bases; junction bases outside the gene matches: 9. Here the CDR3 reads CASSFGVGTVETQYF. The CDR3 DNA sequence: TGTGCCAGCAGCTTTGGAGTTGGGACAGTGGAGACCCAGTACTTC. The full variable domain, with the rest looked up from reference TRBV11-2 and TRBJ2-5, is EAGVAQSPRYKIIEKRQSVAFWCNPISGHATLYWYQQILGQGPKLLIQFQNNGVVDDSQLPKDRFSAERLKGVDSTLKIQPAKLEDSAVYLCASSFGVGTVETQYFGPGTRLLVL.

The chain has TRBV9 and TRBJ1-1; D is ambiguous. Germline V gives CDR1 SGDLS, CDR2 YYNGEE. V was pared by 4 bases and J by 2 bases, with 9 bases between. The CDR3 loop spans 13 amino acids. The CDR3 coding sequence is TGTGCCAGCAGCTATGACCTTAACACTGAAGCTTTCTTT. This gives the protein CASSYDLNTEAFF.

This clone has a handful of counts. The chain has TRBV30 and TRBJ2-1; TRBD2 matches at 9 bases. Per germline, CDR1 GTSNPN and CDR2 SVGIG (reference sequence). The CDR3 is 16 amino acids. Germline trimming cut 4 bases from V and 8 bases from J; bases unmatched to any gene: 15. The CDR3 here is CAWNGPQGGRAHEQFF. CDR3 coding DNA: TGTGCCTGGAACGGACCTCAGGGCGGGAGGGCCCATGAGCAGTTCTTC.

V and J are TRBV6-5 and TRBJ1-6, with 9 positions matching TRBD1. Germline trimming cut 7 bases from V and 8 bases from J; bases unmatched to any gene: 6. The germline V gene encodes CDR1 MNHEY and CDR2 SVGAGI. This CDR3 spans 14 amino acids. The CDR3 loop reads CASTGTGRHSPLHF. The CDR3 coding sequence is TGTGCCAGCACCGGGACAGGGAGGCATTCACCCCTCCACTTT.

About this clone itself: The same CDR3 also results from other DNA sequences found in this sample. This rearrangement joins TRBV11-2 to TRBJ2-5; 8 nucleotides line up with TRBD1. The V gene end was trimmed by 5 bases and the J gene end by 5 bases; junction bases not matched to a gene: 7. The germline V gene encodes CDR1 SGHAT and CDR2 FQNNGV. The CDR3 is 14 residues long. CDR3 amino acids: CASSLGQGVETQYF. The CDR3 DNA reads TGTGCCAGCAGCCTCGGACAGGGAGTGGAGACCCAGTACTTC.

The rearrangement joins TRBV2 to TRBJ2-3, with no clear D. The V gene lost 2 bases and the J gene lost 2 bases, with 5 bases spanning the gap. Germline CDR1 reads SNHLY; CDR2 reads FYNNEI. The CDR3 consists of 13 residues. Written as DNA, the CDR3 is TGTGCCAGCAGTGAAACCCTCACAGATACGCAGTATTTT. It translates to CASSETLTDTQYF. Supplemented by reference TRBV2 and TRBJ2-3, the full variable domain reads EPEVTQTPSHQVTQMGQEVILRCVPISNHLYFYWYRQILGQKVEFLVSFYNNEISEKSEIFDDQFSVERPDGSNFTLKIRSTKLEDSAMYFCASSETLTDTQYFGPGTRLTVL.

The chain uses TRBV11-2 and TRBJ2-7, with 9 bases that match TRBD2. Trimming cost V 5 bases and J 6 bases; bases outside gene matches: 8. This CDR3 has 14 amino acids. Germline-derived CDR1 and CDR2 are SGHAT and FQNNGV. For the CDR3, the DNA is TGTGCCAGCAGCCCGCTCGGACTAGCGTTCGAGCAGTACTTC. Amino acid sequence: CASSPLGLAFEQYF.

The V and J genes are TRBV5-8 and TRBJ2-1; 8 bases line up with TRBD1. The CDR3 runs 14 residues. CDR1 is SGHTS and CDR2 is YDEGEE in the germline V gene. V gave up 4 bases and J gave up 7 bases; unmatched junction bases: 7. The CDR3 spells CASSPRTGRNEQFF. The CDR3 region has the DNA TGTGCCAGCAGCCCGAGGACAGGGAGGAATGAGCAGTTCTTC.